The 9 T cell receptor beta chains below were found in one sample sequenced in a study of radiotherapy plus CTLA-4 blockade in lung cancer. Sequencing used immunoSEQ multiplex PCR; TCRdb keeps in-frame clones, though not all of them. Among 60,000 to 70,000 clones listed, roughly 85% were seen once. The input for sequencing was peripheral blood, taken from a patient treated with radiotherapy plus ipilimumab. These TCRs come from a human donor with non-small cell lung cancer who had a complete response to radiotherapy plus ipilimumab.

The rearrangement uses TRBV7-9 and TRBJ1-2; 8 bases match TRBD1. V shed 4 bases and J 8 bases; nucleotides not matched to a gene: 15. This CDR3 has 16 residues. The germline gives CDR1 SEHNR, CDR2 FQNEAQ (reference sequence). The CDR3 loop reads CASSSRTGSRMDGYTF. The DNA for the CDR3 is TGTGCCAGCAGCTCCAGGACAGGGTCAAGGATGGACGGCTACACCTTC. Filled out from reference TRBV7-9 and TRBJ1-2, the complete variable domain reads DTGVSQNPRHKITKRGQNVTFRCDPISEHNRLYWYRQTLGQGPEFLTYFQNEAQLEKSRLLSDRFSAERPKGSFSTLEIQRTEQGDSAMYLCASSSRTGSRMDGYTFGSGTRLTVV.

The V and J genes are TRBV10-1 and TRBJ2-5, with TRBD2 matching over 11 bases. The V and J ends lost 2 bases and 5 bases, in that order; junction bases with no gene match: 4. Germline CDR1 reads WNHNN; CDR2 reads SYGVQD (reference sequence). There are 15 residues in the CDR3. The DNA for the CDR3 is TGCGCCAGCAGTGAGCCGACTAGCGGGAAGGAGACCCAGTACTTC. Translation: CASSEPTSGKETQYF.

In this sample, this clone turned up a few times. The V gene is TRBV6-5, the J gene TRBJ1-5; unclear D gene. The germline V gene has CDR1 MNHEY and CDR2 SVGAGI. This CDR3 comprises 15 residues. The germline V and J ends were trimmed by 2 bases and 2 bases, with 10 bases remaining between them. For the CDR3, the DNA is TGTGCCAGCAGTTACGGCGGGGTGGGCAATCAGCCCCAGCATTTT. Translation: CASSYGGVGNQPQHF.

The chain combines TRBV7-2 with TRBJ1-1; D might be TRBD1 (5 bases). The CDR3 loop spans 15 amino acids. Germline V gives CDR1 SGHTA, CDR2 FQGNSA. Trimming removed 2 bases from V and 2 bases from J, with 12 bases in between. CDR3 sequence (DNA): TGTGCCAGCAGCTTATGGGCAGGGCATAACACTGAAGCTTTCTTT. Protein product: CASSLWAGHNTEAFF.

V is TRBV5-1 and J is TRBJ1-2; D is possibly TRBD1 (6 bases). Per germline, CDR1 SGHRS and CDR2 YFSETQ. The germline V and J ends were trimmed by 4 bases and 4 bases, with 14 bases remaining between them. The CDR3 runs to 14 residues. CDR3 DNA sequence: TGCGCCAGCAGCCCCGATGGGGGGCCCTATGGCTACACCTTC. Encoded protein: CASSPDGGPYGYTF. Complete variable domain (other parts from reference TRBV5-1 and TRBJ1-2): KAGVTQTPRYLIKTRGQQVTLSCSPISGHRSVSWYQQTPGQGLQFLFEYFSETQRNKGNFPGRFSGRQFSNSRSEMNVSTLELGDSALYLCASSPDGGPYGYTFGSGTRLTVV.

This clone is medium-sized. The chain employs TRBV5-6 and TRBJ2-2; TRBD1 aligns across 11 bases. J gave up 5 bases and V 4 bases, and 7 bases lay outside the gene matches. Germline V gene data show CDR1 as SGHDT and CDR2 as YYEEEE. CDR3 length equals 16 residues. Here the CDR3 reads CASSPDRGRGTGELFF. The CDR3 DNA sequence: TGTGCCAGCAGCCCGGACAGGGGGCGCGGGACCGGGGAGCTGTTTTTT.

The chain combines TRBV7-9 with TRBJ1-2; 11 bases align to TRBD1. Losses at the gene ends were 5 bases for V and 4 bases for J; bases not matched to a gene: 3. The germline V gene has CDR1 SEHNR and CDR2 FQNEAQ (reference sequence). The CDR3 covers 14 residues. CDR3 residues: CASSPGQGAYGYTF. The CDR3 region has the DNA TGTGCCAGCAGCCCTGGACAGGGGGCCTATGGCTACACCTTC.

The chain couples TRBV9 to TRBJ2-3, with no clear D. V was trimmed by 0 bases and J by 0 bases, leaving 8 bases between them. The germline V gene encodes CDR1 SGDLS and CDR2 YYNGEE. This CDR3 has 15 residues. CDR3 residues: CASSVGTASTDTQYF. The CDR3 DNA sequence: TGTGCCAGCAGCGTAGGGACGGCTAGCACAGATACGCAGTATTTT.

The chain carries TRBV5-1 and TRBJ2-6, with D perhaps given as TRBD1 or TRBD2 (5 bases each). Germline CDR1 is SGHRS and CDR2 is YFSETQ. The CDR3 is 18 amino acids. V was trimmed by 4 bases and J by 0 bases, leaving 17 bases between them. In DNA, the CDR3 is TGCGCCAGCAGCAGGGACCGCTTGGCGGTCTCTGGGGCCAACGTCCTGACTTTC. Translated: CASSRDRLAVSGANVLTF.